This T cell receptor (beta chain) was recovered during a study of blood T cells in healthy people across ages. Study results and caveats: With naive T cell percentage, TCR beta diversity showed a strong correlation. When set beside aged donors, long-lived donors presented more naive CD4+ cells and higher diversity.

V lost 4 bases and J 2 bases, leaving 12 bases between the germline ends. The CDR3 extends over 16 amino acids. The germline V gene encodes CDR1 ENHRY and CDR2 SYGVKD. With respect to this clonotype: Its antigen is as yet unknown.

The second PCR ran roughly 6 to 11 cycles with a sample-barcoded 5' primer and J-beta primers. A template-switch adaptor with 12 random nucleotides tagged each cDNA molecule. TCRdb processed the 5' RACE reads anew with MiXCR; each CDR3 protein has one entry. The table has over 600,000 distinct CDR3 sequences, 35% to 50% seen once; the top ten hold 18%. The sample consisted of blood. The chain has TRBV10-3 and TRBJ2-6; D is possibly TRBD1 or TRBD2 (5 bases each). This TCR was sampled from a man older than 75 in good health. The chain's CDR3 is CAISVSGGAGANVLTF. CDR3 DNA sequence: TGTGCCATCAGTGTAAGTGGGGGAGCTGGGGCCAACGTCCTGACTTTC.